One T cell receptor (beta chain) is described in this entry. The data are from a study of cytomegalovirus exposure and HLA in healthy donors. Germline loops: CDR1 MRHNA, CDR2 SNTAGT. Trimming left V 6 bases short and J 3 bases short, with 17 bases between. The CDR3 contains 15 residues. Primers for the PCR totalled 60 Vbeta and 13 Jbeta. Authors' processing steps: Later reanalysis found 60 million to 90 million unique TCR beta chains, about 10 million of them shared. Clones were read by immunoSEQ multiplex PCR, and TCRdb kept only the in-frame ones, dropping some. D and trimming come from the DNA, and the V and J calls and clone size come from that table. This sample has about 93,000 clones, with around 84% found just once.

The rearrangement joins TRBV6-4 to TRBJ2-5; D perhaps matches TRBD1 (6 bases). Sequenced: PBMCs. The clonotype comes from a middle-aged woman in good health and CMV-seronegative. Here the CDR3 DNA reads TGTGCCAGCAGGGGGGCTTGGGGGAGAGAAGAGACCCAGTACTTC. It yields the protein CASRGAWGREETQYF.